The 25 T cell receptor beta chains below come from one sample, sequenced in a study of blood T cell repertoires in COVID-19. Here immunoSEQ multiplex PCR was the method, and the copy in TCRdb shows in-frame clones only, minus some. The data hold under 75,000 clones, with about four fifths observed a single time. What was sequenced was peripheral blood. The receptors shown here come from a woman aged 60 to 75 with acute or convalescent COVID-19.

The chain combines TRBV3-1 (or the pseudogene TRBV3-2) with TRBJ1-6; 10 bases align to TRBD1. Germline CDR1 LGHDT, CDR2 YNNKEL (reference sequence). V shed 5 bases and J 10 bases; nucleotides not matched to a gene: 5. CDR3 length equals 14 residues. The CDR3 nucleotides are TGTGCCAGCAGCTTCGGGACAGGGGAATCACCCCTCCACTTT. Protein sequence: CASSFGTGESPLHF.

The rearrangement joins TRBV19 to TRBJ1-2; no firm D call. Looked up from germline, CDR1 is LNHDA and CDR2 is SQIVND (reference sequence). The CDR3 consists of 17 residues. V was clipped by 4 bases and J by 3 bases, with 21 bases between them. CDR3 coding DNA: TGTGCCAGTAGTAGTGGAGTCTCTCTCAAGCCCGACTATGGCTACACCTTC. Amino acid sequence: CASSSGVSLKPDYGYTF.

The genes are TRBV28 and TRBJ2-7; 7 bases align to TRBD1. Germline loops: CDR1 MDHEN, CDR2 SYDVKM. Trimming at V came to 3 bases and at J to 1 base, leaving 9 bases not matched to a gene. This CDR3 has 16 amino acids. CDR3 residues: CASSFSLTGLSYEQYF. CDR3 sequence (DNA): TGTGCCAGCAGTTTTTCACTGACAGGGCTATCCTACGAGCAGTACTTC.

V gene TRBV13 combines with J gene TRBJ2-1; TRBD2 matches 12 bases. Germline assignment: CDR1 PRHDT and CDR2 FYEKMQ (reference sequence). V lost 5 bases and J lost 5; bases outside the gene matches: 4. The length of the CDR3 is 15 residues. In DNA form, the CDR3 reads TGTGCCAGCAGCCCCCGACTAGCGGGGGACAATGAGCAGTTCTTC. Translation: CASSPRLAGDNEQFF.

The CDR3 DNA follows: TGTGCCAGCAGCTCAGGGGTTATTATAGAGTCTGGGGCCAACGTCCTGACTTTC. It specifies CASSSGVIIESGANVLTF. The chain joins TRBV7-9 to TRBJ2-6; D may be TRBD1 (6 bases). CDR3 length equals 18 residues. The germline V and J ends were trimmed by 4 bases and 1 base, with 17 bases remaining between them. The germline CDR1 and CDR2 sequences are SEHNR and FQNEAQ (reference sequence).

This clone was seen only a few times. This rearrangement joins TRBV7-9 to TRBJ1-5, with 7 positions matching TRBD1. The length of the CDR3 is 16 residues. V trimming: 0 bases; J trimming: 4 bases; junction bases outside the gene matches: 6. CDR1 and CDR2 from the germline V gene are SEHNR and FQNEAQ (reference sequence). The CDR3 loop is CASSLAEGALNQPQHF. The DNA for the CDR3 is TGTGCCAGCAGCTTAGCTGAGGGGGCGTTAAATCAGCCCCAGCATTTT.

The chain is built from TRBV13 and TRBJ1-3, with 7 bases fitting TRBD1. Germline assignment: CDR1 PRHDT and CDR2 FYEKMQ (reference sequence). This CDR3 contains 14 residues. Losses at the gene ends were 5 bases for V and 3 bases for J; bases not matched to a gene: 4. Here the CDR3 reads CASSHTGDGNTIYF. For the CDR3, the DNA is TGTGCCAGCAGCCATACAGGGGATGGAAACACCATATATTTT.

This clone was picked up one time. The V and J genes are TRBV3-1 (or the pseudogene TRBV3-2) and TRBJ2-5; D gene ambiguous. This CDR3 is 15 amino acids long. Per germline, CDR1 LGHDT and CDR2 YNNKEL (reference sequence). V shed 7 bases and J shed 1 base, with 16 bases lying between them. The CDR3 sequence: CASNFDTRPQETQYF. CDR3 nucleotide sequence: TGTGCCAGCAACTTTGACACCAGGCCCCAAGAGACCCAGTACTTC.

The V gene is TRBV7-2, the J gene TRBJ2-2; perhaps TRBD1 as D (6 bases). V lost 2 bases and J 3 bases, leaving 13 bases between the germline ends. This CDR3 is built from 16 residues. CDR1 and CDR2 (germline): SGHTA, FQGNSA. CDR3 in amino acids: CASSLYQGGHTGELFF. CDR3 coding DNA: TGTGCCAGCAGCTTATATCAAGGGGGTCACACCGGGGAGCTGTTTTTT. The complete variable domain, with remaining parts taken from reference TRBV7-2 and TRBJ2-2, reads GAGVSQSPSNKVTEKGKDVELRCDPISGHTALYWYRQSLGQGLEFLIYFQGNSAPDKSGLPSDRFSAERTGGSVSTLTIQRTQQEDSAVYLCASSLYQGGHTGELFFGEGSRLTVL.

A few counts support this clone. The chain couples TRBV12-3 or TRBV12-4 to TRBJ2-3, with D tentatively TRBD1 (6 bases). The CDR3 is 13 amino acids. V lost 3 bases and J lost 11, with 15 bases in between. The DNA for the CDR3 is TGTGCCAGCAGTTTCATTTTTGGGGGCCAGCAGTATTTT. This gives the protein CASSFIFGGQQYF.

This chain joins TRBV7-2 and TRBJ1-3; TRBD1 matches 8 bases. The CDR3 extends over 16 amino acids. The V segment lost 4 bases and the J segment 8 bases; nucleotides outside the gene matches: 13. Germline values: CDR1 SGHTA, CDR2 FQGNSA. The CDR3 protein is CASSSTGQGGRHTIYF. The DNA of the CDR3 is TGTGCCAGCAGCTCCACTGGACAGGGTGGACGGCACACCATATATTTT.

The chain uses TRBV10-3 and TRBJ2-5, with 10 bases aligning to TRBD1. The CDR3 has 17 residues. Germline V gene data show CDR1 as ENHRY and CDR2 as SYGVKD. With 0 bases clipped from V and 5 bases from J, the junction kept 9 bases outside the gene matches. The CDR3 protein is CAISESRGTGDFETQYF. In nucleotides, the CDR3 is TGTGCCATCAGTGAGTCTCGAGGGACAGGGGATTTTGAGACCCAGTACTTC.

The gene calls are TRBV7-3 and TRBJ1-1; D not certain. With 2 bases removed from V and 6 bases from J, the gap between germline ends came to 13 bases. The germline CDR1 and CDR2 sequences are SGHTA and FQGTGA. This CDR3 is built from 14 residues. The CDR3 sequence is CASSLHPELAEAFF. For the CDR3, the DNA is TGTGCCAGCAGCTTACACCCTGAGTTAGCTGAAGCTTTCTTT.

J is TRBJ1-4 and V is TRBV15, with TRBD1 matching over 12 bases. CDR1 is LNHNV, CDR2 YYDKDF, per germline (reference sequence). With 5 bases clipped from V and 10 bases from J, the junction kept 5 bases outside the gene matches. This CDR3 contains 14 residues. The CDR3 here is CATSARDRGRKLFF. In DNA form, the CDR3 reads TGTGCCACCAGCGCCCGGGACAGGGGGCGAAAACTGTTTTTT.

The V call is TRBV19, the J call TRBJ1-2; D not resolved. In germline, CDR1 is LNHDA, CDR2 SQIVND (reference sequence). V dropped 7 bases and J dropped 7 bases, with 10 bases sitting between them. The CDR3 is 11 residues long. CDR3 protein: CASISRVGYTF. The CDR3 nucleotides are TGTGCCAGTATATCGAGGGTTGGCTACACCTTC. Together with reference TRBV19 and TRBJ1-2, the CDR3 gives the full variable domain: DGGITQSPKYLFRKEGQNVTLSCEQNLNHDAMYWYRQDPGQGLRLIYYSQIVNDFQKGDIAEGYSVSREKKESFPLTVTSAQKNPTAFYLCASISRVGYTFGSGTRLTVV.

The rearrangement joins TRBV6-5 to TRBJ2-1, with 8 bases lining up with TRBD2. The CDR3 spans 15 residues. Germline lookup yields CDR1 MNHEY and CDR2 SVGAGI. The trim removed 8 bases at V and 0 bases at J, leaving 6 bases unmatched. CDR3 DNA: TGTGCCAGCTCCCGGGGGGGTACCTCCTACAATGAGCAGTTCTTC. This translates into CASSRGGTSYNEQFF.

This chain links TRBV9 with TRBJ2-3, with TRBD2 matching 9 bases. Germline assignment: CDR1 SGDLS and CDR2 YYNGEE. The CDR3 consists of 15 residues. J was trimmed by 1 base and V by 3 bases; bases with no gene match: 3. CDR3 sequence: CASSATSGGTDTQYF. In DNA form, the CDR3 reads TGTGCCAGCAGCGCGACTAGCGGTGGCACAGATACGCAGTATTTT.

The gene calls are TRBV11-2 and TRBJ1-5, with 8 bases that match TRBD1. Unmatched junction bases numbered 6, after V lost 4 bases and J lost 7 bases. The germline gives CDR1 SGHAT, CDR2 FQNNGV. CDR3 length: 14 residues. For the CDR3, the DNA is TGTGCCAGCAGCTCCGGACAGGGTGAACAGCCCCAGCATTTT. Its protein is CASSSGQGEQPQHF.

This chain uses TRBV28 with TRBJ1-4, with D perhaps matching TRBD1 (6 bases). Germline CDR1 reads MDHEN; CDR2 reads SYDVKM. The CDR3 is made up of 15 amino acids. V gave up 2 bases and J gave up 4 bases, with 11 bases separating them. CDR3 nucleotide sequence: TGTGCCAGCAGTTTAGTGGACAGCTTTAATGAAAAACTGTTTTTT. Its protein is CASSLVDSFNEKLFF.

The chain combines TRBV10-3 with TRBJ2-3, with 13 bases that match TRBD2. J lost 2 bases, V lost 6 bases, and 5 bases had no gene match. Per the germline V gene, CDR1 is ENHRY and CDR2 is SYGVKD. The CDR3 covers 16 residues. CDR3 coding DNA: TGTGCCATCAGCCCGACTAGCGGGGGGATCACAGATACGCAGTATTTT. It encodes CAISPTSGGITDTQYF.

The chain couples TRBV5-1 to TRBJ2-7; the match to TRBD2 covers 11 bases. The CDR3 is made up of 15 amino acids. Germline V CDR1 and CDR2: SGHRS, YFSETQ. Trimming at V came to 9 bases and at J to 2 bases, leaving 10 bases not matched to a gene. The CDR3: CATSILAGATYEQYF. The CDR3 DNA reads as TGCGCCACATCGATACTAGCGGGGGCCACCTACGAGCAGTACTTC.

This chain joins TRBV15 and TRBJ2-7; D uncertain. The CDR3 sequence is 11 residues long. Germline CDR1 and CDR2: LNHNV and YYDKDF (reference sequence). The V end was cut by 0 bases, the J end by 7 bases, with 4 bases between. The CDR3 protein is CATSRDREQYF. DNA of the CDR3: TGTGCCACCAGCAGAGACCGGGAGCAGTACTTC.

CDR3 loop: CASSRSSSSGANVLTF. CDR3 in DNA: TGTGCCAGCAGCCGGAGTTCGAGCTCTGGGGCCAACGTCCTGACTTTC. The rearrangement joins TRBV4-2 to TRBJ2-6; D is undetermined. The CDR3 runs 16 residues. Germline V gives CDR1 LGHNA, CDR2 YNFKEQ. Trimming shortened V by 4 bases and J by 0 bases, and 10 bases separated the two germline ends.

The J gene is TRBJ2-3, the V gene TRBV5-1; 7 nucleotides align to TRBD1. The junction had 7 bases not matched to a gene; V was cut back by 4 bases and J by 2 bases. CDR3 length: 15 amino acids. Per the germline V gene, CDR1 is SGHRS and CDR2 is YFSETQ. The CDR3 protein is CASSPRDSFTDTQYF. The CDR3 DNA is TGCGCCAGCAGCCCCCGGGACAGCTTCACAGATACGCAGTATTTT.

The chain combines TRBV3-1 (or the pseudogene TRBV3-2) with TRBJ2-3, with D perhaps matching TRBD2 (5 bases). Germline lookup yields CDR1 LGHDT and CDR2 YNNKEL (reference sequence). V was cut by 4 bases and J by 5 bases, with 19 bases left in between. This CDR3 has 16 residues. In DNA form, the CDR3 reads TGTGCCAGCAGCCCAGACCGGGCCTCAGCGGAAGATACGCAGTATTTT. Translated: CASSPDRASAEDTQYF.